Listed here are 16 T cell receptor beta chains from one sample, sequenced in a study of metastatic and nonmetastatic thyroid tumors (dated by TCRdb to about 2020). No patient had received any treatment before thyroid surgery. Libraries came from PCR. The sequencer listed for this sample is Illumina HiSeq 4000. In-frame beta chains were kept once TCRdb had trimmed the public reads at Q25 with fastp and called clones with MiXCR. In all, the sample holds 4,500 to 6,500 clones, and approximately 18% of those were seen once. The top ten clonotypes cover 6% to 7.5% of the sample. Material: adjacent normal tissue. The receptors here all came from a female donor with papillary thyroid cancer or a benign thyroid nodule (not recorded which). Some clones in this sample may be carry-over from other donors' samples.

This rearrangement joins TRBV20-1 to TRBJ1-2; D is perhaps TRBD1 (5 bases). The CDR3 is 14 amino acids. Trimming took 0 bases from V and 3 from J, leaving 11 bases between them. Germline lookup yields CDR1 DFQATT and CDR2 SNEGSKA (reference sequence). CDR3 region: CSAREAGIDYGYTF. In nucleotides, the CDR3 is TGCAGTGCTAGAGAAGCAGGGATCGACTATGGCTACACCTTC.

This clone was counted at least ten times. The rearrangement joins TRBV2 to TRBJ2-7; 9 bases match TRBD1. This CDR3 spans 15 amino acids. Trimming at V came to 2 bases and at J to 7 bases, leaving 9 bases not matched to a gene. Germline CDR1 is SNHLY and CDR2 is FYNNEI. The CDR3 sequence is CASSERPQGAGEQYF. Here the CDR3 DNA reads TGTGCCAGCAGTGAACGACCACAGGGGGCCGGGGAGCAGTACTTC. The full variable domain, with the rest looked up from reference TRBV2 and TRBJ2-7, is EPEVTQTPSHQVTQMGQEVILRCVPISNHLYFYWYRQILGQKVEFLVSFYNNEISEKSEIFDDQFSVERPDGSNFTLKIRSTKLEDSAMYFCASSERPQGAGEQYFGPGTRLTVT.

The chain has TRBV7-2 and TRBJ2-7; the match to TRBD2 covers 9 bases. Germline CDR1 is SGHTA and CDR2 is FQGNSA. With V trimmed by 1 base and J by 7 bases, 8 bases remained unmatched. The CDR3 runs 15 residues. CDR3 sequence reads: CASSLEGAGGQEQYF. The CDR3 region has the DNA TGTGCCAGCAGCTTAGAGGGAGCGGGAGGTCAAGAGCAGTACTTC. The full variable domain, completed using reference TRBV7-2 and TRBJ2-7, is GAGVSQSPSNKVTEKGKDVELRCDPISGHTALYWYRQSLGQGLEFLIYFQGNSAPDKSGLPSDRFSAERTGGSVSTLTIQRTQQEDSAVYLCASSLEGAGGQEQYFGPGTRLTVT.

A word on this clone: Compared with germline, one end of the junction differs, possibly owing to a read error. The CDR3 reads CASSKDTSSYNEQFF. Written as DNA, the CDR3 is TGCGCCAGCAGCAAAGACACCAGCTCCTACAATGAGCAGTTCTTC. V gene TRBV4-1 combines with J gene TRBJ2-1; D call uncertain. The CDR3 contains 15 residues. The germline gives CDR1 MGHRA, CDR2 YSYEKL.

By proportion, this clone is large. This chain joins TRBV6-1 and TRBJ1-1; D perhaps matches TRBD1 (5 bases). Germline CDR1 and CDR2: MNHNS and SASEGT. The CDR3 is 13 residues long. V shed 2 bases and J shed 5 bases, with 9 bases lying between them. DNA for the CDR3: TGTGCCAGCAGTGAAAGGGGATGGACTGAAGCTTTCTTT. Its translation is CASSERGWTEAFF.

This clone is deemed medium-sized. The rearrangement joins TRBV19 to TRBJ2-7; perhaps TRBD1 as D (6 bases). The V gene's germline CDR1 is LNHDA and CDR2 SQIVND (reference sequence). The CDR3 sequence is 14 residues long. The V end was cut by 5 bases, the J end by 5 bases, with 16 bases between. The CDR3 sequence: CASSSDRFQDEQYF. The CDR3 nucleotides read TGTGCCAGTAGTTCCGACAGGTTTCAGGACGAGCAGTACTTC.

The rearrangement uses TRBV5-1 and TRBJ1-1, with D possibly matching TRBD1 (5 bases). The CDR3 is 15 amino acids. Trimming removed 2 bases at V and 2 bases at J, with 13 bases between. Germline CDR1 and CDR2: SGHRS and YFSETQ. CDR3 DNA sequence: TGCGCCAGCAGCTTTACCTCGGGGGTCAACACTGAAGCTTTCTTT. Its protein product is CASSFTSGVNTEAFF.

By its share, this clone is large (0.1 to 1%). The chain combines TRBV6-1 with TRBJ1-5, with D hard to call. Looked up from germline, CDR1 is MNHNS and CDR2 is SASEGT. This CDR3 has 12 amino acids. V was trimmed by 7 bases and J by 6 bases, leaving 10 bases between them. The CDR3 is CASTIAGQPQHF. The CDR3 coding sequence is TGTGCCAGCACTATCGCAGGTCAGCCCCAGCATTTT.

The chain uses TRBV5-1 and TRBJ2-7; 11 bases agree with TRBD1. The germline V gene has CDR1 SGHRS and CDR2 YFSETQ. This CDR3 region has 17 residues. The junction had 16 bases not matched to a gene; V was cut back by 4 bases and J by 7 bases. As DNA, the CDR3 is TGCGCCAGCAGCCCCTACGGTGGACAGGGGGCCGTGGGGGAGCAGTACTTC. Amino acids: CASSPYGGQGAVGEQYF.

The chain recombines TRBV2 with TRBJ2-5; 7 bases are a match to TRBD2. The CDR3 length is 15 residues. The germline V gene encodes CDR1 SNHLY and CDR2 FYNNEI. V was pared by 1 base and J by 4 bases, with 6 bases of the junction left unmatched. The CDR3 reads CASSEVGGSLETQYF. DNA for the CDR3: TGTGCCAGCAGTGAAGTCGGCGGGAGTTTAGAGACCCAGTACTTC.

This clone ranks as medium-sized (0.01 to 0.1%). The chain links TRBV6-1 to TRBJ1-2; TRBD1 matches 7 bases. V shed 10 bases and J 3 bases; nucleotides not matched to a gene: 8. This CDR3 has 13 amino acids. Germline CDR1 and CDR2: MNHNS and SASEGT. As DNA, the CDR3 is TGTGCCACTAAAACACAGGGGTACTATGGCTACACCTTC. This codes for CATKTQGYYGYTF.

This clone was observed at least ten times. The rearrangement joins TRBV7-8 to TRBJ2-7, with D possibly called TRBD1 or TRBD2 (5 bases each). This CDR3 region has 14 residues. CDR1 SGHVS and CDR2 FQNEAQ come from the germline V gene. The V end lost 2 bases, the J end lost 5 bases, and 13 bases lay between the germline ends. CDR3 sequence: CASSLLRDGDEQYF. CDR3 sequence (DNA): TGTGCCAGCAGCTTACTCAGGGACGGTGACGAGCAGTACTTC.

The chain combines TRBV20-1 with TRBJ2-5, with D tentatively TRBD2 (5 bases). Trimming left V 2 bases short and J 5 bases short, with 21 bases between. CDR1 is DFQATT and CDR2 is SNEGSKA in the germline V gene (reference sequence). This CDR3 region has 16 residues. DNA for the CDR3: TGCAGTGCTAGACTCCGGCTACCTCCGAGGGAGGAGACCCAGTACTTC. Translating gives CSARLRLPPREETQYF.

Many counts were recorded for this clone. The chain is built from TRBV5-1 and TRBJ2-3; D not certain. Germline loops: CDR1 SGHRS, CDR2 YFSETQ. The germline V and J ends were trimmed by 4 bases and 0 bases, with 12 bases remaining between them. CDR3 length equals 15 residues. The CDR3 region has the DNA TGCGCCAGCAGCCCCCCGAGCCTCAGCACAGATACGCAGTATTTT. This gives the protein CASSPPSLSTDTQYF.

The rearrangement links TRBV5-1 to TRBJ2-7, with D maybe TRBD2 (5 bases). The germline gives CDR1 SGHRS, CDR2 YFSETQ. This CDR3 has 15 residues. V gave up 7 bases and J gave up 3 bases, with 20 bases separating them. The CDR3 sequence is CASALGSGMNYEQYF. CDR3 coding DNA: TGCGCCAGCGCTCTTGGTTCGGGGATGAACTACGAGCAGTACTTC.

This clone was seen more than once but under ten times. One end of the junction does not line up with germline, which may come from a read error. V usage is TRBV19 and J usage is TRBJ1-5; D not certain. Germline loops: CDR1 LNHDA, CDR2 SQIVND (reference sequence). The CDR3 consists of 16 residues. The CDR3 DNA reads as TGTGCCAGTAGTATGTACCAACCGTATAGCAATCAGCACCAGCATTTT. Encoded protein: CASSMYQPYSNQHQHF.